The 24 T cell receptor beta chains below all came from one sample that was sequenced in a study of Graves' ophthalmopathy and Graves' hyperthyroidism. Scientists amplified the TCR beta CDR3 regions from RNA transcripts. A first-round RT-PCR used HTBI primers, followed by a second-round multiplex PCR. TCRdb redid the calling of the multiplex PCR reads with MiXCR, one entry per CDR3 protein. The sample yields 450,000 to 600,000 distinct CDR3 sequences, about 35% seen once. The sample comprised peripheral blood or thyroid tissue (not recorded which). These receptors were obtained from an adult man with Graves' hyperthyroidism.

V usage is TRBV7-9 and J usage is TRBJ1-4, with D possibly being TRBD1 (6 bases). Germline loops: CDR1 SEHNR, CDR2 FQNEAQ (reference sequence). Between the trimmed V and J ends, which lost 0 bases and 6 bases, there was a span of 11 bases. The CDR3 runs to 15 residues. The CDR3 DNA follows: TGTGCCAGCAGCTTAGCCCGGACAGCGGATGAAAAACTGTTTTTT. Protein: CASSLARTADEKLFF.

This clonotype turned up a few times. The gene calls are TRBV30 and TRBJ2-7, with D perhaps matching TRBD2 (5 bases). From germline, CDR1 is GTSNPN and CDR2 SVGIG (reference sequence). The CDR3 has 13 amino acids. Between the trimmed V and J ends, which lost 3 bases and 5 bases, there was a span of 14 bases. The CDR3 region has the DNA TGTGCCTGGAGCCCCCAGCGAGGGAACGAGCAGTACTTC. Protein product: CAWSPQRGNEQYF.

The V and J genes are TRBV20-1 and TRBJ2-1; D is ambiguous. This CDR3 region has 15 residues. The V gene lost 0 bases and the J gene lost 0 bases, with 9 bases spanning the gap. CDR1 and CDR2 from the germline V gene are DFQATT and SNEGSKA (reference sequence). CDR3 in amino acids: CSARDDWTSYNEQFF. CDR3 DNA: TGCAGTGCTAGAGACGACTGGACCTCCTACAATGAGCAGTTCTTC.

Many counts were recorded for this clonotype. V gene TRBV25-1 combines with J gene TRBJ1-5; 11 bases agree with TRBD1. V was pared by 3 bases and J by 6 bases, with 13 bases of the junction left unmatched. The CDR3 spans 18 residues. Looked up from germline, CDR1 is MGHDK and CDR2 is SYGVNS. The CDR3 reads CASSDEGTGGSAGQPQHF. The CDR3 nucleotides are TGTGCCAGCAGTGATGAAGGGACAGGGGGGTCGGCCGGTCAGCCCCAGCATTTT.

V gene TRBV3-1 combines with J gene TRBJ2-2; D might be TRBD1 or TRBD2, each matching 5 bases. The CDR3 consists of 18 residues. V was trimmed by 0 bases and J by 7 bases, leaving 21 bases between them. Germline V CDR1 and CDR2: LGHDT, YNNKEL (reference sequence). This CDR3 is CASSQDLGRMDRGGELFF. The CDR3 coding sequence is TGTGCCAGCAGCCAAGATTTGGGGCGGATGGATCGGGGCGGGGAGCTGTTTTTT.

This clonotype was observed many times. The CDR3 loop reads CASSRPGPNYGYTF. CDR3 DNA: TGTGCCAGTAGCAGGCCGGGACCTAACTATGGCTACACCTTC. The genes are TRBV19 and TRBJ1-2; weak D call: TRBD1 (5 bases). The CDR3 is made up of 14 amino acids. Trimming left V 6 bases short and J 0 bases short, with 11 bases between. Germline V gene data show CDR1 as LNHDA and CDR2 as SQIVND (reference sequence).

This clonotype has ten or more counts. The chain links TRBV5-1 to TRBJ2-7; 13 bases are shared with TRBD2. The trim removed 4 bases at V and 8 bases at J, leaving 9 bases unmatched. This CDR3 comprises 15 residues. CDR1 and CDR2 from the germline V gene are SGHRS and YFSETQ. The CDR3 protein is CASSPLAGGPEQQYF. CDR3 in DNA: TGCGCCAGCAGCCCACTAGCGGGAGGGCCTGAACAGCAGTACTTC.

The chain links TRBV15 to TRBJ2-5, with TRBD1 identical over 10 bases. CDR1 LNHNV and CDR2 YYDKDF come from the germline V gene (reference sequence). CDR3 length: 15 residues. The junction had 3 bases not matched to a gene; V was cut back by 5 bases and J by 0 bases. CDR3 protein: CATSSGQGYQETQYF. The CDR3 DNA reads as TGTGCCACCAGCTCGGGACAGGGGTACCAAGAGACCCAGTACTTC.

V usage is TRBV30 and J usage is TRBJ2-5; 12 nucleotides line up with TRBD2. CDR3 length: 13 amino acids. J gave up 4 bases and V 5 bases, and 2 bases lay outside the gene matches. Germline assignment: CDR1 GTSNPN and CDR2 SVGIG (reference sequence). The CDR3 bases are TGTGCCTGGGAGGGACTAGCGGGAGAGACCCAGTACTTC. Amino acids: CAWEGLAGETQYF.

The chain uses TRBV5-1 and TRBJ2-7, with D unresolved. CDR3 length: 17 amino acids. V was pared by 2 bases and J by 2 bases, with 20 bases between. Germline assignment: CDR1 SGHRS and CDR2 YFSETQ. In DNA form, the CDR3 reads TGCGCCAGCAGCTTCATCCCAGGCGCTGACTTTCCCTACGAGCAGTACTTC. Protein sequence: CASSFIPGADFPYEQYF.

A remark on this clonotype: At one of its ends the junction is not consistent with the germline gene, which may arise from a read error. The chain uses TRBV12-3 or TRBV12-4 and TRBJ1-6; 10 bases align to TRBD1. The length of the CDR3 is 14 residues. The CDR3 sequence: CAISESGQGSPLHF. The CDR3 region has the DNA TGTGCCATCAGTGAGTCGGGACAGGGGTCACCCCTCCACTTT.

This rearrangement joins TRBV29-1 to TRBJ2-2; D remains ambiguous. The CDR3 contains 11 residues. Germline loops: CDR1 SQVTM, CDR2 ANQGSEA. V was shortened by 6 bases and J by 8 bases, with 10 bases between the two germline ends. In DNA form, the CDR3 reads TGCAGCGTGAGTGAGGCAGGGGAGCTGTTTTTT. This codes for CSVSEAGELFF.

This clonotype was counted ten times or more. The V and J genes are TRBV19 and TRBJ1-2, with 7 nucleotides matching TRBD1. The germline V gene has CDR1 LNHDA and CDR2 SQIVND (reference sequence). With 4 bases clipped from V and 0 bases from J, the junction kept 8 bases outside the gene matches. CDR3 size: 16 residues. CDR3 sequence: CASSKASGTANYGYTF. For the CDR3, the DNA is TGTGCCAGTAGTAAAGCCAGCGGGACAGCTAACTATGGCTACACCTTC.

The table lists this clonotype with many counts. The chain links TRBV10-3 to TRBJ1-4; D is undetermined. Germline V gene lookup returns CDR1 ENHRY and CDR2 SYGVKD. This CDR3 has 15 amino acids. Between the trimmed V and J ends, which lost 10 bases and 2 bases, there was a span of 17 bases. For the CDR3, the DNA is TGTGCCAGCTCGACACCCCAGCGGACTAATGAAAAACTGTTTTTT. Protein product: CASSTPQRTNEKLFF.

The chain is built from TRBV18 and TRBJ2-5; D is unresolved. Germline lookup yields CDR1 KGHSH and CDR2 LQKENI. Between the trimmed V and J ends, which lost 3 bases and 0 bases, there was a span of 8 bases. The CDR3 length is 14 residues. The CDR3 loop reads CASSPESYQETQYF. CDR3 sequence (DNA): TGTGCCAGCTCACCTGAGAGCTACCAAGAGACCCAGTACTTC.

Comment on this clonotype: The CDR3 carries no conserved terminal phenylalanine or tryptophan, so it likely arises from a read error. The rearrangement joins TRBV20-1 to TRBJ1-6, with D uncertain. This CDR3 contains 14 residues. Germline-derived CDR1 and CDR2 are DFQATT and SNEGSKA (reference sequence). The CDR3 DNA is TGCAGTGCTAGTAGGAGCTCCTATAATTCGCCCCTCCACCTT. The encoded protein is CSASRSSYNSPLHL.

Concerning this clonotype: With a much larger clone just one base away, this may be a read error. The conserved phenylalanine or tryptophan is not found at the CDR3 terminus, so this likely reflects a read error. This chain joins TRBV7-9 and TRBJ2-5; 9 bases are shared with TRBD2. In germline, CDR1 is SEHNR, CDR2 FQNEAQ (reference sequence). CDR3 length: 16 residues. V dropped 4 bases and J dropped 0; count of bases not matched to a gene: 6. The CDR3 DNA is TGTGCCAGCAGCTCTGTAGCGGGGGTAAACCAAGAGACCCAGTACCTC. The encoded protein is CASSSVAGVNQETQYL.

The V and J genes are TRBV29-1 and TRBJ1-1; TRBD1 is a possible D gene (5 bases). The germline CDR1 and CDR2 sequences are SQVTM and ANQGSEA. V was cut by 0 bases and J by 4 bases, with 18 bases left in between. The CDR3 is 16 amino acids. In DNA form, the CDR3 reads TGCAGCGTTGAAGATCCGCAAAGGGGATCTGGCACTGAAGCTTTCTTT. Protein: CSVEDPQRGSGTEAFF.

This clonotype turned up a few times. V is TRBV7-9 and J is TRBJ1-2, with TRBD1 matching 8 bases. J was trimmed by 6 bases and V by 1 base; bases with no gene match: 13. CDR3 length: 17 amino acids. Germline values: CDR1 SEHNR, CDR2 FQNEAQ (reference sequence). The CDR3 loop reads CASSLVEWNRGYHGYTF. DNA for the CDR3: TGTGCCAGCAGCTTAGTCGAGTGGAACAGGGGGTATCATGGCTACACCTTC.

This clonotype was picked up one time. Without the conserved terminal phenylalanine or tryptophan, this CDR3 likely stems from a read error. The V gene is TRBV7-8, the J gene TRBJ1-2, with 8 positions matching TRBD1. The CDR3 sequence is 15 residues long. Trimming removed 5 bases from V and 7 bases from J; junction bases left unmatched: 12. The germline CDR1 and CDR2 sequences are SGHVS and FQNEAQ. The CDR3 DNA sequence: TGTGCCAGCAGCCCGCCCGGGACAGGAGGCTTTGGCTACACCTTA. It is translated as CASSPPGTGGFGYTL.

This clonotype came up many times. The chain carries TRBV6-5 and TRBJ1-1; D is uncertain. The germline CDR1 and CDR2 sequences are MNHEY and SVGAGI. Trimming removed 5 bases from V and 4 bases from J, with 11 bases in between. The CDR3 consists of 13 residues. The CDR3 is CASSEPGFTEAFF. The DNA for the CDR3 is TGTGCCAGCAGTGAACCCGGGTTCACTGAAGCTTTCTTT.

J is TRBJ2-7 and V is TRBV11-2, with 8 bases matching TRBD2. The J segment lost 3 bases and the V segment lost 2 bases, leaving 6 bases of the junction unmatched. CDR1 and CDR2 from the germline V gene are SGHAT and FQNNGV. The CDR3 contains 15 residues. The CDR3 sequence: CASSLLSGGDYEQYF. The CDR3 DNA follows: TGTGCCAGCAGCTTACTCTCGGGAGGGGACTACGAGCAGTACTTC.

V gene TRBV29-1 combines with J gene TRBJ1-1; unclear D gene. The V gene's germline CDR1 is SQVTM and CDR2 ANQGSEA. V lost 8 bases to trimming and J lost 0 bases, with 13 bases between them. This CDR3 is built from 13 residues. CDR3 nucleotide sequence: TGCAGCTCCGGCGGACCAATGAACACTGAAGCTTTCTTT. The encoded protein is CSSGGPMNTEAFF.

This sequence joins TRBV29-1 and TRBJ1-6; the match to TRBD1 covers 8 bases. Germline V gives CDR1 SQVTM, CDR2 ANQGSEA. The CDR3 loop spans 14 amino acids. CDR3 coding DNA: TGCAGTCGCTCGAGGACAGGGAGTGAATCACCCCTCCACTTT. This encodes CSRSRTGSESPLHF.